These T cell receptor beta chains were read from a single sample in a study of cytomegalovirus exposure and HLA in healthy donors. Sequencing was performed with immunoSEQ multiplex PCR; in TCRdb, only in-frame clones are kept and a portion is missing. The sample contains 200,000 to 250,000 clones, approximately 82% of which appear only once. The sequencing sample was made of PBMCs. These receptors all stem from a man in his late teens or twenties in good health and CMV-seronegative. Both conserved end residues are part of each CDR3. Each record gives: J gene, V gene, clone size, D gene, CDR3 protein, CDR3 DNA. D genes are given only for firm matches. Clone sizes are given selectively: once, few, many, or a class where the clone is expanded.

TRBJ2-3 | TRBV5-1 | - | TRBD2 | CASSPSGAPDTQYF | TGCGCCAGCAGCCCTAGCGGGGCTCCAGATACGCAGTATTTT
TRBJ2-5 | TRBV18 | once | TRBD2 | CASSPAGGALAEETQYF | TGTGCCAGCTCACCGGCCGGGGGAGCACTAGCGGAAGAGACCCAGTACTTC
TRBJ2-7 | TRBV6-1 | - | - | CASSDPGSSYEQYF | TGTGCCAGCAGTGACCCCGGGAGCTCCTACGAGCAGTACTTC
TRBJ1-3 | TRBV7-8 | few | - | CASSDGTISGNTIYF | TGTGCCAGCAGCGACGGGACAATCTCTGGAAACACCATATATTTT
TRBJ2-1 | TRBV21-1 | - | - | CASSNRLGTGTSGFYNEQFF | TGTGCCAGCAGCAACAGGTTGGGGACCGGGACTAGCGGATTCTACAATGAGCAGTTCTTC
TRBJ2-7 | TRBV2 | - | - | CASSGHTEPWEQYF | TGTGCCAGCAGTGGCCACACAGAGCCTTGGGAGCAGTACTTC
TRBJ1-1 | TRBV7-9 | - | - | CASSLVTGTQAFF | TGTGCCAGCAGCTTGGTAACAGGAACCCAAGCTTTCTTC
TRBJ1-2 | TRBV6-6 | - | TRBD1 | CASSIGGFGSFGYTF | TGTGCCAGCAGTATAGGGGGCTTTGGTAGTTTTGGCTACACCTTC
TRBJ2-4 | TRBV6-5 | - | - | CASSYSILAKNIQYF | TGTGCCAGCAGTTACTCAATCCTAGCCAAAAACATTCAGTACTTC
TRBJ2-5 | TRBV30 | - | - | CAWNGHQETQYF | TGTGCCTGGAACGGACATCAAGAGACCCAGTACTTC
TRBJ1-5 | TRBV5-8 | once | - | CASRPQDSVGQPQHF | TGTGCCAGCAGACCCCAAGACAGTGTGGGTCAGCCCCAGCATTTT
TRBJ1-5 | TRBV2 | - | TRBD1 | CASSVGTELDQPQHF | TGTGCCAGCAGTGTGGGGACAGAACTTGATCAGCCCCAGCATTTT
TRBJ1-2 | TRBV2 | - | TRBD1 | CARRQGASGGYTF | TGTGCCAGAAGACAGGGGGCATCGGGAGGCTACACCTTC
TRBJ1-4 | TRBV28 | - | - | CASSLGVRWREKLFF | TGTGCCAGCAGTTTAGGCGTCAGGTGGCGCGAAAAACTGTTTTTT
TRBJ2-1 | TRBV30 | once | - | CAWSWSYANEQFF | TGTGCCTGGAGTTGGTCTTACGCGAATGAGCAGTTCTTC
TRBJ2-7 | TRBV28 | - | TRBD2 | CASSPSGQGSSGSGEQYF | TGTGCCAGCAGTCCCTCGGGTCAGGGATCTAGCGGGAGCGGCGAGCAGTACTTC
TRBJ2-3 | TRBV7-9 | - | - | CASSLISGNTQYF | TGTGCCAGCAGCTTAATTTCCGGGAATACGCAGTATTTT
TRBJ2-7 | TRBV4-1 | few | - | CASSQASDSSYEQYF | TGCGCCAGCAGCCAGGCTAGCGACAGCTCCTACGAGCAGTACTTC
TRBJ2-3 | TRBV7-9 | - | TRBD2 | CASSLTSGSGRDTQYF | TGTGCCAGCAGCTTGACTAGCGGGAGTGGAAGGGATACGCAGTATTTT
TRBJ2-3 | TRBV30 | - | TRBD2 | CAWRETSFTDTQYF | TGTGCCTGGAGGGAGACTAGCTTCACAGATACGCAGTATTTT
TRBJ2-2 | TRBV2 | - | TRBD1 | CASSGEGGVGELFF | TGTGCCAGCAGTGGAGAAGGGGGCGTCGGGGAGCTGTTTTTT
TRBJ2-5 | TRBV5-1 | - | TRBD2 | CASSPDTGTRETQYF | TGCGCCAGCAGCCCGGATACCGGGACTAGGGAGACCCAGTACTTC
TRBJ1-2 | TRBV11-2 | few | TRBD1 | CASRFDRGSVYGYTF | TGTGCCAGCAGGTTTGACAGGGGGAGCGTTTATGGCTACACCTTC
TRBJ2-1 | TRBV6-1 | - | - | CASSDDETREQFF | TGTGCCAGCAGTGATGATGAGACAAGGGAGCAGTTCTTC
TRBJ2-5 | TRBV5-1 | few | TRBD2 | CASSSFGGLAEETQYF | TGCGCCAGCAGCTCATTCGGGGGACTAGCGGAAGAGACCCAGTACTTC
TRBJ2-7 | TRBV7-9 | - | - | CSSSLAREQYF | TGTTCCAGCAGCTTGGCTCGCGAGCAGTACTTC
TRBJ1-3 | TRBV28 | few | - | CASSLQPLGMTGSGNTIYF | TGTGCCAGCAGTTTACAACCTCTAGGGATGACAGGCTCTGGAAACACCATATATTTT
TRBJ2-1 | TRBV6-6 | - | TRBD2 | CASSYPARAKAGLFF | TGTGCCAGCAGTTACCCAGCCCGGGCCAAAGCGGGGCTGTTCTTC
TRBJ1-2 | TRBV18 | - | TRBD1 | CASSPGTDYYGYTF | TGTGCCAGCTCACCCGGGACAGATTACTATGGCTACACCTTC
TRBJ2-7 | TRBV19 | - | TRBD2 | CASSIGAASGYEQYF | TGTGCCAGTAGTATTGGCGCCGCTAGCGGCTACGAGCAGTACTTC
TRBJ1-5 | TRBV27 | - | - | CASSDTLSNQPQHF | TGTGCCAGCAGCGACACCCTTAGCAATCAGCCCCAGCATTTT
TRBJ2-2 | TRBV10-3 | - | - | CAISDSAGSNTGELFF | TGTGCCATCAGTGACTCGGCGGGGTCGAACACCGGGGAGCTGTTTTTT
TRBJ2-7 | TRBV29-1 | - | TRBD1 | CSVAYRGTEQYF | TGCAGCGTTGCATACAGGGGAACCGAGCAGTACTTC
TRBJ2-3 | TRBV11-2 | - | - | CASSLDHGGTDTQYF | TGTGCCAGCAGCTTAGATCATGGAGGCACAGATACGCAGTATTTT
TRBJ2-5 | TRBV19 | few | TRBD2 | CASSIGGRAVETQYF | TGTGCCAGTAGTATCGGCGGGAGGGCCGTAGAGACCCAGTACTTC
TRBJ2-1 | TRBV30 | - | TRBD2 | CAWVTSGRRSSYNEQFF | TGTGCCTGGGTGACTAGCGGGAGGCGATCCTCCTACAATGAGCAGTTCTTC
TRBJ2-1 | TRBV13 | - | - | CASSFRQYNEQFF | TGTGCCAGCAGCTTCCGACAGTACAATGAGCAGTTCTTC
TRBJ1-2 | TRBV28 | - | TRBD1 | CASSPDRDYGYTF | TGTGCCAGCAGCCCCGACAGGGACTATGGCTACACCTTC
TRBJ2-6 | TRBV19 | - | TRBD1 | CASSIDHDRAGANVLTF | TGTGCCAGTAGTATAGACCATGACAGGGCTGGGGCCAACGTCCTGACTTTC
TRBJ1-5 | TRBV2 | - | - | CASRKGLGRSNQPQHF | TGTGCCAGCAGGAAGGGACTCGGACGGTCGAATCAGCCCCAGCATTTT
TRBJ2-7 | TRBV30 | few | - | CAWGGLGGLTYEQYF | TGTGCCTGGGGGGGCCTGGGGGGGCTTACCTACGAGCAGTACTTC
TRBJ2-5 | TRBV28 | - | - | CASSLYRSSSGREQYF | TGTGCCAGCAGTTTATACCGTAGCTCCTCCGGTAGAGAGCAGTACTTC
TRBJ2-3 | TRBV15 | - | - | CATSSIQSDTQYF | TGTGCCACCAGCAGTATTCAGTCAGATACGCAGTATTTT
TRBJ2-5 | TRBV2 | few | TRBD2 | CASSEETSGQETQYF | TGTGCCAGCAGTGAGGAGACTAGCGGACAAGAGACCCAGTACTTC
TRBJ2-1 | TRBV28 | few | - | CASLEGGTYNEQFF | TGTGCCAGCCTGGAGGGAGGTACCTACAATGAGCAGTTCTTC
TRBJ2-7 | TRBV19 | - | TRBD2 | CASSPGLVTYEQYF | TGTGCCAGTAGTCCCGGACTAGTTACCTACGAGCAGTACTTC
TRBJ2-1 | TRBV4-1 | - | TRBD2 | CASSQQTSGSTYNEQFF | TGCGCCAGCAGCCAACAGACTAGCGGGAGTACCTACAATGAGCAGTTCTTC
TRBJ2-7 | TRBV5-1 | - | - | CASSPSDSSYEQYF | TGCGCCAGCAGCCCTTCCGACAGCTCCTACGAGCAGTACTTC
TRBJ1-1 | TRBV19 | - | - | CASRNGQNTEAFF | TGTGCCAGTAGGAACGGACAGAACACTGAAGCTTTCTTT
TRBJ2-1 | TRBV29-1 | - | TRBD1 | CSVEARQGNEQFF | TGCAGCGTTGAAGCACGACAGGGTAATGAGCAGTTCTTC
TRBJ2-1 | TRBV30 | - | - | CAWGGTGNNEQFF | TGTGCCTGGGGAGGGACGGGGAACAATGAGCAGTTCTTC
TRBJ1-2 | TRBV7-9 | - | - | CASSSSVGQGAWGYTF | TGTGCCAGCAGCTCCTCGGTAGGACAAGGCGCTTGGGGCTACACCTTC
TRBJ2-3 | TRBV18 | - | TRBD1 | CASSPGQGAYTQYF | TGTGCCAGCTCACCGGGACAGGGGGCATATACGCAGTATTTT
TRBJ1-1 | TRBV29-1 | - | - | CSVEDPETGNTEAFF | TGCAGCGTTGAAGATCCAGAGACAGGGAACACTGAAGCTTTCTTT
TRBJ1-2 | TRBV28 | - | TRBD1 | CASSSGQGTYGYTF | TGTGCCAGCAGTTCGGGACAGGGGACCTATGGCTACACCTTC
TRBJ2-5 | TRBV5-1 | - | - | CASSLVGAETQYF | TGCGCCAGCAGCTTGGTGGGGGCAGAGACCCAGTACTTC